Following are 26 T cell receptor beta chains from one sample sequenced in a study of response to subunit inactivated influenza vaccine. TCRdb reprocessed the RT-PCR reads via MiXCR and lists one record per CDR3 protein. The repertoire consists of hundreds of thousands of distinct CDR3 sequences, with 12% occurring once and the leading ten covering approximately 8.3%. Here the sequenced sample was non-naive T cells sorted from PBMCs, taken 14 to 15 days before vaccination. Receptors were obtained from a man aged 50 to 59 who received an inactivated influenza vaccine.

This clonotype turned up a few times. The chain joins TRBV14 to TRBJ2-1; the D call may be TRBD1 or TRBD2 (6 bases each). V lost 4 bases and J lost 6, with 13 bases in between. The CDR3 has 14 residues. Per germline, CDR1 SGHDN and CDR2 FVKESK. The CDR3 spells CASSPPGGGNEQFF. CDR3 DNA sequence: TGTGCCAGCAGCCCGCCCGGAGGGGGCAATGAGCAGTTCTTC.

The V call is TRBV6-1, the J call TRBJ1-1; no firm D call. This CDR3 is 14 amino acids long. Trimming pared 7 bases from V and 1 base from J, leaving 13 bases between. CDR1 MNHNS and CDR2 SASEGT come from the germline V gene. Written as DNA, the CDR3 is TGTGCCAGCACCACCCTCAACGGGAACACTGAAGCTTTCTTT. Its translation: CASTTLNGNTEAFF.

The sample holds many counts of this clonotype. The CDR3 DNA is TGCGCCAGCAGCCAAGATGGGGGGCGAGAGACCCAGTACTTC. Its protein is CASSQDGGRETQYF. This chain uses TRBV4-3 with TRBJ2-5; D possibly matches TRBD1 or TRBD2 (6 bases each). CDR1 and CDR2 from the germline V gene are LGHNA and YSLEER. CDR3 length equals 14 residues. The V end was cut by 0 bases, the J end by 4 bases, with 9 bases between.

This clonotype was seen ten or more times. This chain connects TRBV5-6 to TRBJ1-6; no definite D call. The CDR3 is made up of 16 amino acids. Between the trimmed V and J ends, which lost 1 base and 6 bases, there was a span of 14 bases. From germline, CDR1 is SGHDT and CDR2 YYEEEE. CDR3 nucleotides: TGTGCCAGCAGCTTGTTGCGGCAGGCGAGTAATTCACCCCTCCACTTT. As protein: CASSLLRQASNSPLHF.

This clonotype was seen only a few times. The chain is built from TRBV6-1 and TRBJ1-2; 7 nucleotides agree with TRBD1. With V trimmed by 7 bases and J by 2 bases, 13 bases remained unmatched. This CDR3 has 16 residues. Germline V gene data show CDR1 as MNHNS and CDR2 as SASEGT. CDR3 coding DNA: TGTGCCAGCACTGCGCCGGCGGGGACAGAGAACTATGGCTACACCTTC. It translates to CASTAPAGTENYGYTF.

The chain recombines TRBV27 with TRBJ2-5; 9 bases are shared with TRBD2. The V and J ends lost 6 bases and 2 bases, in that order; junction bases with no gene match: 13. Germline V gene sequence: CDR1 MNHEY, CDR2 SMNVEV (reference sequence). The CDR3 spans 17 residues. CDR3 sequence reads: CASSPSPAGGYQETQYF. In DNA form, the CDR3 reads TGTGCCAGCAGCCCATCCCCTGCGGGGGGGTATCAAGAGACCCAGTACTTC.

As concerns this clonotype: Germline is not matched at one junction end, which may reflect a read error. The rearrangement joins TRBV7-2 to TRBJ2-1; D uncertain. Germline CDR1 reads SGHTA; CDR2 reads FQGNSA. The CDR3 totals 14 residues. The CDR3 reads CASSFAQSYNELFF. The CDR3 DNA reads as TGTGCCAGCAGCTTTGCACAGTCCTACAATGAGCTGTTCTTC.

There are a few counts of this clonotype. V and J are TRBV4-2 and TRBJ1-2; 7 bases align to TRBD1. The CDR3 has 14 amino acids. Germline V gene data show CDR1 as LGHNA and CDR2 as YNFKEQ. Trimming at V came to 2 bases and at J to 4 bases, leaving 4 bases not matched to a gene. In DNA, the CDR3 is TGTGCCAGCAGCCAACCGGGACAGCCCTATGGCTACACCTTC. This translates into CASSQPGQPYGYTF.

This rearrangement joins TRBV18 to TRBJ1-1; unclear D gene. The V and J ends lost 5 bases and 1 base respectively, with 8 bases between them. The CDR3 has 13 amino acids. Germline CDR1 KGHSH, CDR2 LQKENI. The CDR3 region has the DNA TGTGCCAGCTCAACAACTAAGAACACTGAAGCTTTCTTT. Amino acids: CASSTTKNTEAFF.

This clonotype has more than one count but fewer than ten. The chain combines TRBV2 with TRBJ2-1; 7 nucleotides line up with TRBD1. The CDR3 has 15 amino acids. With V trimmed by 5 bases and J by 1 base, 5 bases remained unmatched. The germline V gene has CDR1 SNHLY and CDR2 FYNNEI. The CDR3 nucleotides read TGTGCCAGCAGTTCGGACAGGCCGTCCTACAATGAGCAGTTCTTC. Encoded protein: CASSSDRPSYNEQFF.

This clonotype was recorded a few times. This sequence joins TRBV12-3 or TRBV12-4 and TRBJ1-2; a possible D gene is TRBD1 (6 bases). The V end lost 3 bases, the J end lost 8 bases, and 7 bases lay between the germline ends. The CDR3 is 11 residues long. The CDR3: CASSFGGGYTF. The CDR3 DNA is TGTGCCAGCAGTTTCGGGGGCGGCTACACCTTC.

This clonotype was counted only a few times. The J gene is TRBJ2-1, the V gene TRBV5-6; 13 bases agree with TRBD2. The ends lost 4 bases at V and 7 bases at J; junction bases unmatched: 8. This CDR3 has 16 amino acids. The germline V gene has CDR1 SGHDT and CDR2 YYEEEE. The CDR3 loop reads CASSETSGRALNEQFF. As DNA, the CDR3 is TGTGCCAGCAGCGAAACTAGCGGGAGGGCCCTGAATGAGCAGTTCTTC.

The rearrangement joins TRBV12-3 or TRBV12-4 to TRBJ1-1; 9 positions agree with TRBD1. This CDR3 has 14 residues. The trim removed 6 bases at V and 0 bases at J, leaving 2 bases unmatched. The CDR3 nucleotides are TGTGCCAGCAGGCGGACAGGGGTGAACACTGAAGCTTTCTTT. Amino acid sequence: CASRRTGVNTEAFF.

CDR3 sequence reads: CASSQDDSSYEQYF. In DNA, the CDR3 is TGTGCCAGCAGCCAAGATGACTCGTCCTACGAGCAGTACTTC. This chain links TRBV4-2 with TRBJ2-7; D not certain. Trimming cost V 0 bases and J 1 base, with 7 bases left between them. This CDR3 spans 14 amino acids. Germline values: CDR1 LGHNA, CDR2 YNFKEQ.

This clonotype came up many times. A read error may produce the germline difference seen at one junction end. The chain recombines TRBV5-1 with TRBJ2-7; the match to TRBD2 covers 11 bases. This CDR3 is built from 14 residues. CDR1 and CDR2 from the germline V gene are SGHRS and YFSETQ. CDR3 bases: TGTGCCAGCAGCCCAGGGACTAGCGGTTACGAGCAGTACTTC. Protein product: CASSPGTSGYEQYF. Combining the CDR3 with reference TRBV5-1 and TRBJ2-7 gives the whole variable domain KAGVTQTPRYLIKTRGQQVTLSCSPISGHRSVSWYQQTPGQGLQFLFEYFSETQRNKGNFPGRFSGRQFSNSRSEMNVSTLELGDSALYLCASSPGTSGYEQYFGPGTRLTVT.

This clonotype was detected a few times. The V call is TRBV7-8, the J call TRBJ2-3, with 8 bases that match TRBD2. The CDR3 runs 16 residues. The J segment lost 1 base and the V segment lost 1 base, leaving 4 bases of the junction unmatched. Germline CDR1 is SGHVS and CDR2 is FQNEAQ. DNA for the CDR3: TGTGCCAGCAGCTTAGGGGCGGGGGGACGCACAGATACGCAGTATTTT. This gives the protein CASSLGAGGRTDTQYF.

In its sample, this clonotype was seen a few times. Here the CDR3 reads CASSQDYRGDGANVLTF. In nucleotides, the CDR3 is TGTGCCAGCAGCCAAGATTATCGAGGGGATGGGGCCAACGTCCTGACTTTC. The chain uses TRBV4-2 and TRBJ2-6; tentatively, D is TRBD1 or TRBD2 (5 bases each). Trimming stripped 0 bases from V and 3 bases from J, with 12 bases between. The CDR3 spans 17 residues. CDR1 is LGHNA and CDR2 is YNFKEQ in the germline V gene.

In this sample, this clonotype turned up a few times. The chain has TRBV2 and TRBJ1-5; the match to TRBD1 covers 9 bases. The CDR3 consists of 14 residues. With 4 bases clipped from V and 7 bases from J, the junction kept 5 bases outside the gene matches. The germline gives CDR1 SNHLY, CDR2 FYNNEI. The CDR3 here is CASSGGTGTQPQHF. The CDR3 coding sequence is TGTGCCAGCAGTGGAGGGACAGGGACGCAGCCCCAGCATTTT.

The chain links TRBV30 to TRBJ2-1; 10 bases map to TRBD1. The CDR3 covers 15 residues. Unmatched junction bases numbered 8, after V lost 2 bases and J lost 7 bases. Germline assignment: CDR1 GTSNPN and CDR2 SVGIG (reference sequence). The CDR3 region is CAWSFRTGGFNEQFF. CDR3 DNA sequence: TGTGCCTGGAGTTTCCGGACAGGGGGTTTTAATGAGCAGTTCTTC.

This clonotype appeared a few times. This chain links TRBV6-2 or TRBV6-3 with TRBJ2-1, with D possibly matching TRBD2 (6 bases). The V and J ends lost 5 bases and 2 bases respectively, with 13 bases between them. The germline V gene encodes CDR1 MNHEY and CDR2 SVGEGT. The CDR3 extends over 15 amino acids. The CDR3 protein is CASSQRLGTYNEQFF. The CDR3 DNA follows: TGTGCCAGCAGTCAACGACTAGGGACCTACAATGAGCAGTTCTTC.

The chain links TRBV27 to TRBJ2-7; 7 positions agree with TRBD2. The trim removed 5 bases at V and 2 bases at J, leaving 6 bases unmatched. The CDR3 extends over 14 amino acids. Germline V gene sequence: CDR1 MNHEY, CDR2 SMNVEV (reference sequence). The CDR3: CASSIGTIPYEQYF. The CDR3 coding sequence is TGTGCCAGCAGTATTGGGACTATTCCCTACGAGCAGTACTTC.

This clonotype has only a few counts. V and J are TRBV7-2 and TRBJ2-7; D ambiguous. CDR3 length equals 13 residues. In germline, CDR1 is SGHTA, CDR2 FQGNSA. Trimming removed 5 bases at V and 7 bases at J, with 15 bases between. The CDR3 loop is CASSLSEPREQYF. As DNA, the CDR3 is TGTGCCAGCAGCCTCTCCGAACCCAGGGAGCAGTACTTC.

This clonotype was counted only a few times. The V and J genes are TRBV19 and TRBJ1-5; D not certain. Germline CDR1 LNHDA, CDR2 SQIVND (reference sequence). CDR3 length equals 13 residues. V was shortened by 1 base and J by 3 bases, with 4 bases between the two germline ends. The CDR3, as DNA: TGTGCCAGTAGTATAGGGAACAATCAGCCCCAGCATTTT. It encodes CASSIGNNQPQHF.

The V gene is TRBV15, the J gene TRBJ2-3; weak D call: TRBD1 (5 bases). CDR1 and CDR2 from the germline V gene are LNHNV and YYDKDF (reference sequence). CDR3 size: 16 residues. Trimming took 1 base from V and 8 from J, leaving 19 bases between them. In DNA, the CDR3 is TGTGCCACCAGCAGAGCTTTTAGGGGCACAGAAGGTACGCAGTATTTT. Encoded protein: CATSRAFRGTEGTQYF.

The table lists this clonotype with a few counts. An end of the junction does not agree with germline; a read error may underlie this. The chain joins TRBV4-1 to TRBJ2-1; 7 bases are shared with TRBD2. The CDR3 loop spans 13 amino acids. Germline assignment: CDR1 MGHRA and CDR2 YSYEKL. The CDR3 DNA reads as TGTGCCAGCAGCCAGGGACTAAACAATGAGCAGTTCTTC. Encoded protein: CASSQGLNNEQFF.

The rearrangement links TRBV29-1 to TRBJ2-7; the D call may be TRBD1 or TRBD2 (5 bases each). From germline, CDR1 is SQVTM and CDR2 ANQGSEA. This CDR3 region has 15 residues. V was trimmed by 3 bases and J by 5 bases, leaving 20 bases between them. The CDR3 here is CSVELGRDVLHEQYF. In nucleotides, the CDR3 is TGCAGCGTTGAGCTGGGCAGGGACGTTCTGCACGAGCAGTACTTC.